What follows are 14 T cell receptor beta chains derived from one specimen sequenced in a study of beta chain features in type 1 diabetes. Notes on the study in general: TCRB CDR3s were moderately but significantly shorter in Type 1 diabetes patients in all four CD4+ subsets.

Every bit of the isolated RNA underwent reverse transcription, so sequencing read expressed TCRB transcripts. The data were produced by immunoSEQ multiplex PCR, yet TCRdb's version contains in-frame clones alone and is incomplete. Of about 640,000 clones listed, over 10% are singletons. Their target antigens are unknown. The sample comprised naive CD4+ T cells from blood. The source is a man aged 25 to 45 with type 1 diabetes.

This clone was observed a handful of times. The CDR3 nucleotides read TGCGCCAGCAGCTCAGGACAGAACAATGAGCAGTTCTTC. Translated, it gives CASSSGQNNEQFF. The chain has TRBV5-1 and TRBJ2-1; TRBD1 is a possible D gene (6 bases). Germline CDR1 is SGHRS and CDR2 is YFSETQ. V gave up 3 bases and J gave up 5 bases, with 9 bases separating them. This CDR3 is 13 amino acids long.

This clone has a handful of counts. V usage is TRBV7-2 and J usage is TRBJ2-4; tentative D call: TRBD2 (6 bases). The CDR3 runs 15 residues. V lost 3 bases to trimming and J lost 9 bases, with 18 bases between them. CDR1 is SGHTA, CDR2 FQGNSA, per germline. The CDR3 protein is CASSLSRTLGSIQYF. DNA of the CDR3: TGTGCCAGCAGCTTGAGCCGGACCCTCGGGAGCATTCAGTACTTC.

The rearrangement joins TRBV7-9 to TRBJ1-4; TRBD1 matches 8 bases. The CDR3 consists of 14 residues. The germline CDR1 and CDR2 sequences are SEHNR and FQNEAQ (reference sequence). J lost 8 bases, V lost 2 bases, and 4 bases had no gene match. The CDR3 bases are TGTGCCAGCAGCTTAACAGGGGGAGGAGAAAAACTGTTTTTT. The encoded protein is CASSLTGGGEKLFF.

The gene calls are TRBV29-1 and TRBJ2-7; D might be TRBD2 (6 bases). The CDR3 sequence is 13 residues long. The V and J ends lost 6 bases and 4 bases respectively, with 16 bases between them. Per germline, CDR1 SQVTM and CDR2 ANQGSEA. CDR3 coding DNA: TGCAGCGTGCGCACCGTTGGGGGGTACGAGCAGTACTTC. Protein product: CSVRTVGGYEQYF.

V gene TRBV4-2 combines with J gene TRBJ2-3; D is possibly TRBD2 (6 bases). This CDR3 is built from 14 residues. Germline CDR1 LGHNA, CDR2 YNFKEQ. The germline V and J ends were trimmed by 4 bases and 4 bases, with 12 bases remaining between them. The CDR3 bases are TGTGCCAGCAGCCGGGACTCTAACCCAGATACGCAGTATTTT. It is translated as CASSRDSNPDTQYF.

This clone has a handful of counts. V usage is TRBV5-4 and J usage is TRBJ1-1, with a tentative D call TRBD1 (5 bases). This CDR3 has 16 amino acids. Trimming removed 0 bases from V and 6 bases from J, with 18 bases in between. The germline gives CDR1 SGHNT, CDR2 YYREEE (reference sequence). CDR3 sequence: CASSLGLGGSVAEAFF. CDR3 nucleotides: TGTGCCAGCAGCTTGGGGCTCGGGGGAAGTGTCGCTGAAGCTTTCTTT.

The chain recombines TRBV7-9 with TRBJ1-3, with TRBD1 identical over 7 bases. J was trimmed by 1 base and V by 7 bases; bases with no gene match: 13. Per the germline V gene, CDR1 is SEHNR and CDR2 is FQNEAQ (reference sequence). This CDR3 has 17 residues. The CDR3 sequence is CASTRDSQRGSGNTIYF. The CDR3 region has the DNA TGTGCCAGCACCCGGGACAGTCAAAGGGGATCTGGAAACACCATATATTTT. The variable domain in full, completed from reference TRBV7-9 and TRBJ1-3, reads DTGVSQNPRHKITKRGQNVTFRCDPISEHNRLYWYRQTLGQGPEFLTYFQNEAQLEKSRLLSDRFSAERPKGSFSTLEIQRTEQGDSAMYLCASTRDSQRGSGNTIYFGEGSWLTVV.

This clone turned up a few times. This chain links TRBV9 with TRBJ2-7, with D tentatively TRBD1 (5 bases). CDR1 is SGDLS, CDR2 YYNGEE, per germline. Trimming removed 0 bases at V and 6 bases at J, with 13 bases between. The CDR3 has 14 residues. CDR3 coding DNA: TGTGCCAGCAGCGTAGACCAGGGCCCCCTCGAGCAGTACTTC. Protein sequence: CASSVDQGPLEQYF.

The CDR3 here is CASSFTTAEQFF. For the CDR3, the DNA is TGTGCCAGCAGCTTTACTACAGCAGAGCAGTTCTTC. The chain joins TRBV5-6 to TRBJ2-1; D uncertain. This CDR3 comprises 12 residues. Trimming cost V 2 bases and J 10 bases, with 10 bases left between them. In germline, CDR1 is SGHDT, CDR2 YYEEEE.

The chain links TRBV2 to TRBJ1-4; D call uncertain. Trimming left V 4 bases short and J 8 bases short, with 17 bases between. This CDR3 contains 15 residues. Germline V CDR1 and CDR2: SNHLY, FYNNEI. CDR3 nucleotide sequence: TGTGCCAGCAGTGGCGTACGGGATTCACGGGAAAAACTGTTTTTT. This gives the protein CASSGVRDSREKLFF.

The chain combines TRBV6-5 with TRBJ2-7, with D perhaps being TRBD1 or TRBD2 (6 bases each). The CDR3 runs to 12 residues. The V end was cut by 5 bases, the J end by 4 bases, with 9 bases between. Germline CDR1 reads MNHEY; CDR2 reads SVGAGI. DNA of the CDR3: TGTGCCAGCAGTAGGGGGGTTTACGAGCAGTACTTC. It yields the protein CASSRGVYEQYF.

The gene calls are TRBV5-6 and TRBJ2-1; the D gene is possibly TRBD2 (6 bases). Germline-derived CDR1 and CDR2 are SGHDT and YYEEEE. V lost 4 bases and J lost 8, with 13 bases in between. The CDR3 loop spans 13 amino acids. CDR3 DNA sequence: TGTGCCAGCAGCCTGACAAGCGGGCATGAGCAGTTCTTC. Protein product: CASSLTSGHEQFF.

This clone was found a few times. The chain employs TRBV4-2 and TRBJ2-1; D unclear. The CDR3 runs 14 residues. Germline V gene data show CDR1 as LGHNA and CDR2 as YNFKEQ. Trimming shortened V by 0 bases and J by 3 bases, and 6 bases separated the two germline ends. The CDR3 here is CASSQESGYNEQFF. The CDR3 nucleotides read TGTGCCAGCAGCCAAGAGTCTGGCTACAATGAGCAGTTCTTC.

The chain is built from TRBV19 and TRBJ2-1, with 11 bases matching TRBD2. The CDR3 is 15 amino acids. The V gene's germline CDR1 is LNHDA and CDR2 SQIVND (reference sequence). J was trimmed by 2 bases and V by 5 bases; bases with no gene match: 2. The DNA of the CDR3 is TGTGCCAGTAGTGGTAGCGGGGGGGCCTACAATGAGCAGTTCTTC. Its translation is CASSGSGGAYNEQFF.